The 15 T cell receptor beta chains below were found in one sample sequenced in a study of blood T cell repertoires in COVID-19. The method was immunoSEQ multiplex PCR; TCRdb's version includes in-frame clones alone and lacks a portion of them. This sample carries about 300,000 clones, roughly 91% of them seen once, and the ten largest clones take less than 2%. The specimen sequenced was peripheral blood. These receptors originate from a woman in her 30s with COVID-19, enrolled during active disease.

In DNA form, the CDR3 reads TGTGCCAGCAGTACACTAGCGGGGAGGCAAGAGACCCAGTACTTC. This gives the protein CASSTLAGRQETQYF. The chain is built from TRBV27 and TRBJ2-5, with 10 bases fitting TRBD2. Trimming at V came to 5 bases and at J to 2 bases, leaving 5 bases not matched to a gene. This CDR3 region has 15 residues. Germline loops: CDR1 MNHEY, CDR2 SMNVEV (reference sequence).

The rearrangement joins TRBV10-3 to TRBJ2-3, with a tentative D call TRBD2 (5 bases). The CDR3 has 12 amino acids. V shed 8 bases and J shed 0 bases, with 6 bases lying between them. Germline V CDR1 and CDR2: ENHRY, SYGVKD. CDR3 nucleotides: TGTGCCATCGGAGGTAGCACAGATACGCAGTATTTT. Protein product: CAIGGSTDTQYF.

The V call is TRBV29-1, the J call TRBJ1-1; D gene ambiguous. V lost 7 bases and J 0 bases, leaving 21 bases between the germline ends. This CDR3 has 16 residues. CDR1 is SQVTM, CDR2 ANQGSEA, per germline. The CDR3 sequence: CSAAFGVGELNTEAFF. CDR3 nucleotides: TGCAGCGCAGCTTTCGGGGTCGGGGAATTGAACACTGAAGCTTTCTTT.

The chain is built from TRBV20-1 and TRBJ2-7, with TRBD1 matching over 8 bases. The CDR3 runs 15 residues. V gave up 3 bases and J gave up 2 bases; unmatched junction bases: 9. The germline CDR1 and CDR2 sequences are DFQATT and SNEGSKA (reference sequence). In nucleotides, the CDR3 is TGCAGTGCTAGTAAAGGACAGGGTTCAACCTACGAGCAGTACTTC. As protein: CSASKGQGSTYEQYF.

V gene TRBV25-1 combines with J gene TRBJ1-2, with 12 positions matching TRBD1. The length of the CDR3 is 18 residues. The germline V gene encodes CDR1 MGHDK and CDR2 SYGVNS. Trimming removed 1 base from V and 4 bases from J; junction bases left unmatched: 10. In DNA form, the CDR3 reads TGTGCCAGCAGTGAATGGGGGACAGGGGGCGTCTTTAGCTATGGCTACACCTTC. Translation: CASSEWGTGGVFSYGYTF.

This chain links TRBV10-3 with TRBJ2-5, with 10 bases that match TRBD2. Germline CDR1 and CDR2: ENHRY and SYGVKD. The V segment lost 7 bases and the J segment 5 bases; nucleotides outside the gene matches: 7. The CDR3 is 14 amino acids. CDR3 protein: CAIKAGGTAETQYF. The CDR3 nucleotides are TGTGCCATCAAAGCGGGGGGGACTGCGGAGACCCAGTACTTC.

The CDR3 sequence: CASSTDRGLSQPQHF. The CDR3 region has the DNA TGTGCCAGCAGTACAGACAGGGGTCTCTCTCAGCCCCAGCATTTT. This chain connects TRBV6-5 to TRBJ1-5, with 8 positions matching TRBD1. Per germline, CDR1 MNHEY and CDR2 SVGAGI. This CDR3 is 15 amino acids long. Losses at the gene ends were 5 bases for V and 6 bases for J; bases not matched to a gene: 9.

This clone was picked up a small number of times. The chain employs TRBV5-1 and TRBJ1-2, with D unresolved. CDR3 length: 13 residues. In germline, CDR1 is SGHRS, CDR2 YFSETQ. The ends were cut back, 6 bases at V and 5 bases at J, with 14 bases in the middle. CDR3 sequence: CASTGGQSYGYTF. The CDR3 bases are TGCGCCAGCACCGGCGGGCAGAGTTATGGCTACACCTTC.

This rearrangement joins TRBV4-1 to TRBJ1-5, with 9 nucleotides matching TRBD1. The CDR3 sequence is 15 residues long. V lost 0 bases, J lost 10 bases, and 7 bases stayed unmatched. Germline-derived CDR1 and CDR2 are MGHRA and YSYEKL. The CDR3 sequence: CASSQDETGGLPQHF. The CDR3 region has the DNA TGCGCCAGCAGCCAAGACGAGACAGGGGGTTTACCCCAGCATTTT.

This rearrangement joins TRBV6-5 to TRBJ1-4; a possible D gene is TRBD1 (5 bases). The germline V gene has CDR1 MNHEY and CDR2 SVGAGI. V lost 6 bases and J lost 8, with 16 bases in between. The CDR3 loop spans 14 amino acids. This CDR3 is CASSYRPGGEKLFF. CDR3 bases: TGTGCCAGCAGCTACCGGCCGGGGGGAGAAAAACTGTTTTTT.

This clone was seen a single time. The gene calls are TRBV5-8 and TRBJ2-3; TRBD2 matches at 10 bases. The CDR3 is 17 residues long. CDR1 and CDR2 from the germline V gene are SGHTS and YDEGEE. The V segment lost 3 bases and the J segment 6 bases; nucleotides outside the gene matches: 13. The CDR3 reads CASSWRSGGAFGDTQYF. The CDR3 DNA reads as TGTGCCAGCAGCTGGCGAAGCGGGGGGGCCTTCGGGGATACGCAGTATTTT.

The chain combines TRBV27 with TRBJ1-5; D remains unclear. Germline V gene data show CDR1 as MNHEY and CDR2 as SMNVEV (reference sequence). This CDR3 has 15 residues. The V end lost 6 bases, the J end lost 0 bases, and 12 bases lay between the germline ends. The CDR3 nucleotides read TGTGCCAGCAGGATGGGAGGTTTTAGCAATCAGCCCCAGCATTTT. Its translation: CASRMGGFSNQPQHF.

This clone has just a few counts. V usage is TRBV4-1 and J usage is TRBJ2-7, with TRBD1 as a possible D gene (6 bases). The CDR3 runs 14 residues. The germline V gene has CDR1 MGHRA and CDR2 YSYEKL. Trimming removed 3 bases at V and 3 bases at J, with 12 bases between. CDR3 residues: CASSHSLQGYEQYF. CDR3 sequence (DNA): TGCGCCAGCAGCCACAGTCTACAGGGCTACGAGCAGTACTTC.

The chain couples TRBV19 to TRBJ1-2; 8 positions agree with TRBD1. The CDR3 totals 13 residues. V lost 5 bases, J lost 7 bases, and 6 bases stayed unmatched. CDR1 and CDR2 from the germline V gene are LNHDA and SQIVND (reference sequence). CDR3 protein: CASSPTGVAGYTF. The CDR3 region has the DNA TGTGCCAGTAGTCCGACAGGGGTAGCTGGCTACACCTTC.

The V gene is TRBV13, the J gene TRBJ2-2, with a weak D call TRBD2 (5 bases). CDR3 size: 14 residues. Germline assignment: CDR1 PRHDT and CDR2 FYEKMQ (reference sequence). CDR3 in amino acids: CAESPGTNTGELFF. The CDR3 nucleotides read TGTGCGGAAAGCCCGGGGACGAACACCGGGGAGCTGTTTTTT.